The 12 T cell receptor beta chains below were found in one sample sequenced in a study of liver allograft versus peripheral blood T cells (dated by TCRdb to the early 2020s). Context from the whole study: The study compared T cell receptor repertoires found within transplanted livers against repertoires in the peripheral blood of liver transplant recipients.

Instrument on record: Illumina MiSeq. TCRdb ran its own pipeline on the public reads, namely fastp trimming at Q25 and MiXCR clone calling, and kept in-frame beta chains. Rows with one shared CDR3 protein collapse into an entry with the most common genes and DNA. The sample data list fewer than 15,000 distinct CDR3 sequences, and approximately 17% of these were observed just once. 2% to 2.5% of the sample is in the top ten clones. The source is a human patient who had a liver transplant. After a transplant, some T cells may have been passed on by the graft donor.

By share, this clonotype counts as medium-sized. This chain uses TRBV27 with TRBJ1-6; 8 bases are shared with TRBD1. CDR3 length: 13 residues. V was pared by 11 bases and J by 3 bases, with 3 bases of the junction left unmatched. Per the germline V gene, CDR1 is MNHEY and CDR2 is SMNVEV (reference sequence). The CDR3 reads CACGQGYNSPLHF. DNA for the CDR3: TGTGCCTGCGGACAGGGCTATAATTCACCCCTCCACTTT.

In its sample, this clonotype was seen a few times. The rearrangement joins TRBV5-6 to TRBJ1-1; the D gene is possibly TRBD1 (5 bases). The CDR3 runs 16 residues. The V end lost 3 bases, the J end lost 5 bases, and 20 bases lay between the germline ends. Per the germline V gene, CDR1 is SGHDT and CDR2 is YYEEEE. The CDR3 DNA sequence: TGTGCCAGCAGCTCCCTAAACGCTCAGGGAGTGACTGAAGCTTTCTTT. Translated, it gives CASSSLNAQGVTEAFF. The variable domain in full, completed from reference TRBV5-6 and TRBJ1-1, reads DAGVTQSPTHLIKTRGQQVTLRCSPKSGHDTVSWYQQALGQGPQFIFQYYEEEERQRGNFPDRFSGHQFPNYSSELNVNALLLGDSALYLCASSSLNAQGVTEAFFGQGTRLTVV.

The chain uses TRBV28 and TRBJ2-7, with D uncertain. The CDR3 is 16 residues long. V dropped 5 bases and J dropped 0 bases, with 17 bases sitting between them. CDR1 and CDR2 (germline): MDHEN, SYDVKM. Here the CDR3 reads CASSRSGSASSYEQYF. In DNA form, the CDR3 reads TGTGCCAGCAGTCGATCCGGGTCGGCCAGCTCCTACGAGCAGTACTTC.

By its share, this clonotype is medium-sized. The chain uses TRBV18 and TRBJ1-3; a weak D match, TRBD1 (5 bases). Germline V gives CDR1 KGHSH, CDR2 LQKENI. V shed 0 bases and J shed 2 bases, with 8 bases lying between them. The CDR3 loop spans 15 amino acids. The CDR3, as DNA: TGTGCCAGCTCACCACCCGGGGGAGCTGGAAACACCATATATTTT. Its protein is CASSPPGGAGNTIYF.

This clonotype was seen repeatedly, ten times or more. CDR3 sequence reads: CASSPSVGTGYEQYF. CDR3 sequence (DNA): TGTGCCAGTAGCCCCTCCGTCGGGACAGGATACGAGCAGTACTTC. The chain combines TRBV19 with TRBJ2-7, with 8 bases fitting TRBD1. V trimming: 6 bases; J trimming: 4 bases; junction bases outside the gene matches: 11. There are 15 residues in the CDR3. Germline CDR1 reads LNHDA; CDR2 reads SQIVND (reference sequence).

The rearrangement joins TRBV9 to TRBJ2-2; D may be TRBD2 (5 bases). Germline CDR1 is SGDLS and CDR2 is YYNGEE. Deletions cut 9 bases from V and 1 base from J, with 10 bases between. The CDR3 is 13 amino acids. In nucleotides, the CDR3 is TGTGCCACTAGCACAGAGAACACCGGGGAGCTGTTTTTT. Its protein is CATSTENTGELFF.

This chain connects TRBV5-4 to TRBJ2-3; the D is unclear. V was clipped by 5 bases and J by 2 bases, with 6 bases between them. The germline V gene has CDR1 SGHNT and CDR2 YYREEE (reference sequence). The CDR3 loop spans 12 amino acids. The CDR3 here is CASSPSTDTQYF. The CDR3 DNA is TGTGCCAGCAGTCCCTCCACAGATACGCAGTATTTT.

This clonotype is medium-sized (0.01 to 0.1%) in the sample. The rearrangement uses TRBV6-1 and TRBJ1-5, with D hard to call. This CDR3 has 13 residues. Trimming took off 7 bases at V and 2 bases at J, with 9 bases between the two ends. Germline CDR1 and CDR2: MNHNS and SASEGT. The CDR3 spells CASKASGNQPQHF. Here the CDR3 DNA reads TGTGCCAGCAAGGCGTCAGGCAATCAGCCCCAGCATTTT.

This clonotype was counted between two and nine times. This rearrangement joins TRBV7-2 to TRBJ1-1; D is undetermined. This CDR3 has 13 residues. The ends were cut back, 5 bases at V and 6 bases at J, with 13 bases in the middle. The germline gives CDR1 SGHTA, CDR2 FQGNSA. CDR3 DNA: TGTGCCAGCAGCACCATACCGGGCCCTGAAGCTTTCTTT. Protein product: CASSTIPGPEAFF. Full variable domain (rest looked up from reference TRBV7-2 and TRBJ1-1): GAGVSQSPSNKVTEKGKDVELRCDPISGHTALYWYRQSLGQGLEFLIYFQGNSAPDKSGLPSDRFSAERTGGSVSTLTIQRTQQEDSAVYLCASSTIPGPEAFFGQGTRLTVV.

This clonotype showed up just a few times. The rearrangement uses TRBV7-9 and TRBJ2-1, with D possibly TRBD2 on 6 matching bases. Per germline, CDR1 SEHNR and CDR2 FQNEAQ (reference sequence). The CDR3 totals 14 residues. V gave up 5 bases and J gave up 4 bases, with 12 bases separating them. CDR3 loop: CASSQRDSYNEQFF. CDR3 nucleotides: TGTGCCAGCAGCCAACGGGACTCTTACAATGAGCAGTTCTTC. Looking up the rest from reference TRBV7-9 and TRBJ2-1 gives the full variable domain: DTGVSQNPRHKITKRGQNVTFRCDPISEHNRLYWYRQTLGQGPEFLTYFQNEAQLEKSRLLSDRFSAERPKGSFSTLEIQRTEQGDSAMYLCASSQRDSYNEQFFGPGTRLTVL.

This sequence joins TRBV12-3 or TRBV12-4 and TRBJ2-3, with 10 bases that match TRBD2. Trimming removed 6 bases from V and 3 bases from J; junction bases left unmatched: 15. The CDR3 extends over 18 amino acids. CDR3 DNA: TGTGCCAGCAGACGATGGACTAGCGGCCGGTCTATGACAGATACGCAGTATTTT. Translating it yields CASRRWTSGRSMTDTQYF.

There are many counts of this clonotype. This chain connects TRBV6-5 to TRBJ2-2; D tentatively fits TRBD1 or TRBD2 (5 bases each). CDR3 length: 14 residues. Germline-derived CDR1 and CDR2 are MNHEY and SVGAGI. The V end was cut by 8 bases, the J end by 5 bases, with 15 bases between. The CDR3 nucleotides read TGTGCCAGCGGGGGAAAGGTTTTGACCGGGGAGCTGTTTTTT. Amino acid sequence: CASGGKVLTGELFF.